These 28 T cell receptor beta chains came from one sample sequenced in a study of immune heterogeneity within non-small cell lung tumors. TCR beta CDR3 was amplified by multiplex PCR, first round roughly 10 cycles, 32 V and 13 J primers. One entry per CDR3 protein, called by TCRdb with MiXCR from the multiplex PCR reads. The repertoire holds approximately 9,700 distinct CDR3 sequences, roughly 29% seen once, with 25% to 30% in the top ten. Template input, which was bulk tumor genomic DNA, totaled 600 ng per sample. Surgical sampling yielded several biopsies per primary tumor (spaced far apart). These patients got curative surgery after being newly diagnosed with untreated non-small cell lung cancer. Sequences were obtained from lung tumor tissue. These receptors were taken from a woman aged 45 to 65 with non-small cell lung cancer.

This clonotype was observed at least ten times. The chain has TRBV2 and TRBJ2-1; the D gene could be TRBD1 or TRBD2 (5 bases each). Germline CDR1 reads SNHLY; CDR2 reads FYNNEI. This CDR3 region has 16 residues. The germline V and J ends were trimmed by 3 bases and 7 bases, with 19 bases remaining between them. In DNA, the CDR3 is TGTGCCAGCAGTGATCCCGGGGCCCCGATGTGGAATGAGCAGTTCTTC. Translation gives CASSDPGAPMWNEQFF.

This clonotype is a singleton in its sample. This may come from a read error, since a much larger clone is one base off. The chain is built from TRBV2 and TRBJ1-1; D might be TRBD1 (5 bases). The CDR3 is 12 residues long. The germline gives CDR1 SNHLY, CDR2 FYNNEI. CDR3 sequence (DNA): TGTGCCAGCAGTGCAGGGAACACTGAAGCTCTCTTT. Translation: CASSAGNTEALF.

This clonotype is labeled medium-sized. This sequence joins TRBV30 and TRBJ2-2; no clear D gene. V lost 2 bases and J 6 bases, leaving 7 bases between the germline ends. Germline lookup yields CDR1 GTSNPN and CDR2 SVGIG (reference sequence). The CDR3 is 12 amino acids. The CDR3: CAWSRWAGELFF. CDR3 bases: TGTGCCTGGAGTAGGTGGGCCGGGGAGCTGTTTTTT.

A note on this clonotype: A much larger clone lies a single base off, so this may be a read error. This sequence joins TRBV6-1 and TRBJ1-1; D is undetermined. Germline CDR1 reads MNHNS; CDR2 reads SASEGT. Trimming cost V 5 bases and J 1 base, with 5 bases left between them. The CDR3 totals 12 residues. The CDR3 spells CASSTENTEAFF. In nucleotides, the CDR3 is TGTGCCAGCAGTACAGAGAACACTGAAGCTTTCTTT.

By share, this clonotype counts as medium-sized. The chain carries TRBV18 and TRBJ2-7; 7 bases map to TRBD1. The germline V gene has CDR1 KGHSH and CDR2 LQKENI. CDR3 length: 15 amino acids. V lost 1 base, J lost 6 bases, and 9 bases stayed unmatched. The CDR3 DNA is TGTGCCAGCTCACCACGGACAGGAAGGCTGGGCGAGCAGTACTTC. Translated: CASSPRTGRLGEQYF.

As DNA, the CDR3 is TGTGCCAGTAGTTCCAAATGGGGCACTGAAGCTTTCTTT. This encodes CASSSKWGTEAFF. The gene calls are TRBV19 and TRBJ1-1; no definite D call. Germline CDR1 is LNHDA and CDR2 is SQIVND (reference sequence). The CDR3 has 13 amino acids. V gave up 5 bases and J gave up 4 bases, with 11 bases separating them.

This clonotype was seen repeatedly, ten times or more. The chain couples TRBV27 to TRBJ2-7, with unresolved D. In germline, CDR1 is MNHEY, CDR2 SMNVEV (reference sequence). The CDR3 consists of 11 residues. Trimming pared 10 bases from V and 3 bases from J, leaving 10 bases between. The CDR3: CATGPFYEQYF. The CDR3 nucleotides are TGTGCCACCGGGCCGTTCTACGAGCAGTACTTC.

A remark on this clonotype: This may be a read error: a much more frequent sequence differs by one nucleotide. The rearrangement links TRBV2 to TRBJ2-7; TRBD1 matches 8 bases. The CDR3 extends over 15 amino acids. CDR1 SNHLY and CDR2 FYNNEI come from the germline V gene. CDR3 sequence (DNA): TGTGCCAGCAGGGGATCCCGGACAGGGTCGAGCGAGAAGTACTTC. This translates into CASRGSRTGSSEKYF. Full variable domain (missing parts from reference TRBV2 and TRBJ2-7): EPEVTQTPSHQVTQMGQEVILRCVPISNHLYFYWYRQILGQKVEFLVSFYNNEISEKSEIFDDQFSVERPDGSNFTLKIRSTKLEDSAMYFCASRGSRTGSSEKYFGPGTRLTVT.

This clonotype was counted ten times or more. The CDR3 region has the DNA TGTGCCAGCAGCTCTCCCCGGGATGGCTACACCTTC. Amino acid sequence: CASSSPRDGYTF. The V and J genes are TRBV7-9 and TRBJ1-2; D remains ambiguous. The CDR3 totals 12 residues. The V gene's germline CDR1 is SEHNR and CDR2 FQNEAQ (reference sequence). V was pared by 4 bases and J by 6 bases, with 9 bases between.

This clonotype was seen many times. This chain links TRBV2 with TRBJ2-1, with D possibly being TRBD2 (5 bases). This CDR3 has 13 amino acids. Germline CDR1 SNHLY, CDR2 FYNNEI. The V and J ends lost 4 bases and 12 bases respectively, with 16 bases between them. CDR3 in amino acids: CASSGFFSAGQFF. CDR3 sequence (DNA): TGTGCCAGCAGTGGTTTTTTTTCCGCGGGGCAGTTCTTC.

The rearrangement uses TRBV6-1 and TRBJ1-5; TRBD1 might be the D (5 bases). V was cut by 6 bases and J by 1 base, with 13 bases left in between. The CDR3 is 15 residues long. Germline V gene sequence: CDR1 MNHNS, CDR2 SASEGT. CDR3 residues: CASSPSGGSNQPQHF. The CDR3 DNA reads as TGTGCCAGCAGCCCCTCCGGGGGGAGCAATCAGCCCCAGCATTTT.

By its share, this clonotype is medium-sized (0.01 to 0.1%). The CDR3, as DNA: TGCGCCAGCAGCTTGGTGCCTAGCGATGAGCAGTTCTTC. Protein: CASSLVPSDEQFF. V usage is TRBV5-1 and J usage is TRBJ2-1; weak D call: TRBD2 (6 bases). V was cut by 0 bases and J by 8 bases, with 9 bases left in between. CDR3 length equals 13 residues. From germline, CDR1 is SGHRS and CDR2 YFSETQ. Variable domain in full (rest from reference TRBV5-1 and TRBJ2-1): KAGVTQTPRYLIKTRGQQVTLSCSPISGHRSVSWYQQTPGQGLQFLFEYFSETQRNKGNFPGRFSGRQFSNSRSEMNVSTLELGDSALYLCASSLVPSDEQFFGPGTRLTVL.

This clonotype was counted many times. This chain joins TRBV2 and TRBJ2-2, with 10 nucleotides matching TRBD2. Germline loops: CDR1 SNHLY, CDR2 FYNNEI. The CDR3 sequence is 15 residues long. V shed 8 bases and J 5 bases; nucleotides not matched to a gene: 8. In DNA, the CDR3 is TGTGCCAGCTGTCCTAGCGGGAGTTGGACCGGGGAGCTGTTTTTT. Its translation: CASCPSGSWTGELFF.

On this clonotype: One base away lies a much larger clone, so this may be a sequencing read error. The chain has TRBV20-1 and TRBJ2-1, with 12 bases fitting TRBD2. Per the germline V gene, CDR1 is DFQATT and CDR2 is SNEGSKA (reference sequence). This CDR3 has 13 amino acids. The CDR3 nucleotides are TGCAGCTCCCTTACTAGCGGGAGGTCTGAGCAGTTCTTC. Its translation is CSSLTSGRSEQFF.

The table lists this clonotype with a few counts. J is TRBJ2-3 and V is TRBV7-9; 16 bases are shared with TRBD2. The CDR3 is made up of 18 amino acids. Trimming at V came to 7 bases and at J to 2 bases, leaving 9 bases not matched to a gene. CDR1 is SEHNR and CDR2 is FQNEAQ in the germline V gene (reference sequence). This chain's CDR3 is CASTGLAGGPKVTDTQYF. The CDR3 DNA is TGTGCCAGCACGGGACTAGCGGGAGGGCCCAAGGTCACAGATACGCAGTATTTT.

In this sample, this clonotype turned up once. The chain recombines TRBV28 with TRBJ2-5; D not certain. Trimming removed 4 bases at V and 5 bases at J, with 11 bases between. The germline CDR1 and CDR2 sequences are MDHEN and SYDVKM. The CDR3 has 13 residues. CDR3: CASSSGGPETQYF. In DNA form, the CDR3 reads TGTGCCAGCAGTTCCGGCGGTCCGGAGACCCAGTACTTC. Full variable domain (rest looked up from reference TRBV28 and TRBJ2-5): DVKVTQSSRYLVKRTGEKVFLECVQDMDHENMFWYRQDPGLGLRLIYFSYDVKMKEKGDIPEGYSVSREKKERFSLILESASTNQTSMYLCASSSGGPETQYFGPGTRLLVL.

The chain couples TRBV7-9 to TRBJ2-7, with D possibly TRBD2 on 6 matching bases. Germline V gene data show CDR1 as SEHNR and CDR2 as FQNEAQ (reference sequence). The CDR3 sequence is 14 residues long. V was trimmed by 5 bases and J by 2 bases, leaving 13 bases between them. The CDR3 DNA reads as TGTGCCAGCAGCCCGGGGGTCCTAACCTACGAGCAGTACTTC. It translates to CASSPGVLTYEQYF. Full variable domain (remainder filled in from reference TRBV7-9 and TRBJ2-7): DTGVSQNPRHKITKRGQNVTFRCDPISEHNRLYWYRQTLGQGPEFLTYFQNEAQLEKSRLLSDRFSAERPKGSFSTLEIQRTEQGDSAMYLCASSPGVLTYEQYFGPGTRLTVT.

With regard to this clonotype: A much bigger clone sits one base away, suggesting this may be a read error. The rearrangement joins TRBV6-2 or TRBV6-3 to TRBJ1-5, with D unclear. The CDR3 runs to 16 residues. Germline V gene sequence: CDR1 MNHEY, CDR2 SVGEGT. CDR3 bases: TGTGACAGCAGTGTGACGGCGGGTCATAGCAATCAGCCCCAGCATTTT. Its protein product is CDSSVTAGHSNQPQHF.

As DNA, the CDR3 is TGTGCCAGCAGTCGACAGGGGGCCAGGGAGACCCAGTACTTC. Protein product: CASSRQGARETQYF. This chain uses TRBV27 with TRBJ2-5, with TRBD1 identical over 10 bases. CDR1 is MNHEY, CDR2 SMNVEV, per germline (reference sequence). The V gene end was trimmed by 5 bases and the J gene end by 5 bases; junction bases not matched to a gene: 5. The CDR3 consists of 14 residues.

This clonotype appeared many times. The chain recombines TRBV18 with TRBJ2-2, with 9 bases identical to TRBD1. Germline V CDR1 and CDR2: KGHSH, LQKENI. The CDR3 extends over 15 amino acids. V lost 5 bases and J lost 2; bases outside the gene matches: 3. Here the CDR3 DNA reads TGTGCCAGCTCAAAGGGACAGGGAAACACCGGGGAGCTGTTTTTT. Translated: CASSKGQGNTGELFF.

By share, this clonotype ranks as medium-sized. The CDR3 region has the DNA TGTGCCAGCAGCTTAGGGACAGGGACAGAGACCCAGTACTTC. Its protein is CASSLGTGTETQYF. The rearrangement uses TRBV3-1 and TRBJ2-5; 9 nucleotides agree with TRBD1. Trimming at V came to 5 bases and at J to 4 bases, leaving 5 bases not matched to a gene. CDR1 is LGHDT, CDR2 YNNKEL, per germline (reference sequence). The CDR3 contains 14 residues.

This clonotype rates as medium-sized. The V gene is TRBV18, the J gene TRBJ2-7, with a tentative D call TRBD2 (5 bases). CDR1 and CDR2 from the germline V gene are KGHSH and LQKENI. CDR3 length: 16 amino acids. With 1 base removed from V and 0 bases from J, the gap between germline ends came to 13 bases. CDR3 protein: CASSPRGQLISYEQYF. CDR3 bases: TGTGCCAGCTCACCACGAGGGCAACTTATCTCCTACGAGCAGTACTTC.

This clonotype was detected many times. This sequence joins TRBV30 and TRBJ2-5, with D perhaps matching TRBD1 (6 bases). CDR1 and CDR2 from the germline V gene are GTSNPN and SVGIG (reference sequence). The length of the CDR3 is 12 residues. V was trimmed by 5 bases and J by 4 bases, leaving 11 bases between them. The CDR3 loop is CAWGTGRETQYF. The CDR3 DNA follows: TGTGCCTGGGGTACAGGGAGAGAGACCCAGTACTTC.

By its share, this clonotype is medium-sized (0.01 to 0.1%). The chain recombines TRBV28 with TRBJ2-7, with 8 bases fitting TRBD1. Looked up from germline, CDR1 is MDHEN and CDR2 is SYDVKM. The CDR3 covers 15 residues. V shed 3 bases, J shed 6 bases, and the junction held 10 bases outside the gene matches. The CDR3 protein is CASSFLQQGAREQYF. CDR3 DNA: TGTGCCAGCAGTTTTCTTCAGCAGGGGGCTCGCGAGCAGTACTTC.

This clonotype showed up many times. V and J are TRBV11-2 and TRBJ2-1; 9 bases are shared with TRBD1. Germline V gene data show CDR1 as SGHAT and CDR2 as FQNNGV. Trimming cost V 0 bases and J 6 bases; bases outside gene matches: 9. The CDR3 is made up of 17 amino acids. CDR3 sequence (DNA): TGTGCCAGCAGCTTAGAGATTCCCGGGACAGGGCGCAATGAGCAGTTCTTC. This translates into CASSLEIPGTGRNEQFF.

This clonotype was counted ten times or more. The V call is TRBV5-1, the J call TRBJ2-3; D might be TRBD1 or TRBD2, each matching 5 bases. The V and J ends lost 2 bases and 4 bases respectively, with 11 bases between them. Looked up from germline, CDR1 is SGHRS and CDR2 is YFSETQ. The CDR3 is 14 residues long. The CDR3 DNA sequence: TGCGCCAGCAGCTTTTGGCAGGGACCAGATACGCAGTATTTT. Translating gives CASSFWQGPDTQYF.

This clonotype was observed a few times. The V and J genes are TRBV9 and TRBJ2-1; 9 bases are shared with TRBD2. The CDR3 runs 14 residues. Trimming took 2 bases from V and 12 from J; bases not matched to a gene: 9. Germline assignment: CDR1 SGDLS and CDR2 YYNGEE. In nucleotides, the CDR3 is TGTGCCAGCAGCGTGGGGGGACTAGCCAACGGGCAGTTCTTC. It translates to CASSVGGLANGQFF.

This clonotype showed up many times. The chain couples TRBV18 to TRBJ2-1; 14 bases fit TRBD2. The CDR3 has 15 residues. V gave up 6 bases and J gave up 8 bases; unmatched junction bases: 6. From germline, CDR1 is KGHSH and CDR2 LQKENI. CDR3 region: CASSRTSGRRDEQFF. The CDR3 region has the DNA TGTGCCAGCTCTCGGACTAGCGGGAGGAGGGATGAGCAGTTCTTC.